The 11 T cell receptor beta chains given below trace back to one sample, sequenced in a study of blood T cell repertoires in COVID-19. Measured with immunoSEQ multiplex PCR; TCRdb has only the in-frame clones, and not every one. The sample shows some 220,000 clones, 70% to 90% of them seen only once. The sequenced sample was peripheral blood. Receptor source: a man aged 45-65 years with COVID-19, enrolled during active disease.

The CDR3 nucleotides read TGTGCCAGCAGTTACCTCGCAGGCACCTACGAGCAGTACTTC. It is translated as CASSYLAGTYEQYF. This chain links TRBV6-5 with TRBJ2-7; no clear D. The ends were cut back, 2 bases at V and 2 bases at J, with 10 bases in the middle. This CDR3 is built from 14 residues. Germline V gives CDR1 MNHEY, CDR2 SVGAGI.

The J gene is TRBJ2-1, the V gene TRBV5-1; weak D call: TRBD2 (6 bases). Germline V gene sequence: CDR1 SGHRS, CDR2 YFSETQ. Deletions cut 2 bases from V and 9 bases from J, with 12 bases between. The CDR3 has 13 residues. This CDR3 reads CASSLGGVREQFF. CDR3 DNA: TGCGCCAGCAGCTTAGGCGGGGTGCGTGAGCAGTTCTTC.

J is TRBJ1-2 and V is TRBV2; D might be TRBD1 (6 bases). The CDR3 totals 14 residues. Germline CDR1 SNHLY, CDR2 FYNNEI. V shed 1 base and J shed 6 bases, with 12 bases lying between them. CDR3 sequence: CASSEGGGSNGYTF. CDR3 DNA: TGTGCCAGCAGTGAAGGAGGGGGTTCCAATGGCTACACCTTC.

The chain combines TRBV3-1 (or the pseudogene TRBV3-2) with TRBJ1-2, with TRBD1 as a possible D gene (5 bases). Germline V gives CDR1 LGHDT, CDR2 YNNKEL (reference sequence). The CDR3 is made up of 13 amino acids. Trimming took 0 bases from V and 12 from J, leaving 14 bases between them. The CDR3 sequence is CASSQEVGGVNTF. CDR3 DNA sequence: TGTGCCAGCAGCCAAGAAGTGGGGGGGGTTAACACCTTC.

CDR3 loop: CASSPRTSGGATGELFF. In DNA, the CDR3 is TGCGCCAGCAGCCCGAGGACTAGCGGGGGGGCGACCGGGGAGCTGTTTTTT. The rearrangement uses TRBV4-1 and TRBJ2-2; 15 bases line up with TRBD2. Germline-derived CDR1 and CDR2 are MGHRA and YSYEKL. Unmatched junction bases numbered 5, after V lost 4 bases and J lost 5 bases. The CDR3 consists of 17 residues.

CDR3 sequence (DNA): TGTGCCAGCAGGGCCGGGAAGGAGCAGTACTTC. Translating it yields CASRAGKEQYF. The rearrangement joins TRBV28 to TRBJ2-7; TRBD2 is a possible D gene (5 bases). Germline V lookup: CDR1 MDHEN, CDR2 SYDVKM. The CDR3 consists of 11 residues. Trimming shortened V by 6 bases and J by 7 bases, and 10 bases separated the two germline ends.

The rearrangement joins TRBV6-1 to TRBJ2-1; D is perhaps TRBD1 (6 bases). This CDR3 spans 14 amino acids. With 3 bases removed from V and 5 bases from J, the gap between germline ends came to 11 bases. The germline gives CDR1 MNHNS, CDR2 SASEGT. CDR3: CASSETGPDNEQFF. Here the CDR3 DNA reads TGTGCCAGCAGTGAGACAGGCCCAGACAATGAGCAGTTCTTC.

V usage is TRBV19 and J usage is TRBJ2-5; tentatively, D is TRBD1 (5 bases). With 3 bases removed from V and 2 bases from J, the gap between germline ends came to 10 bases. Germline V gene sequence: CDR1 LNHDA, CDR2 SQIVND (reference sequence). The CDR3 consists of 14 residues. The DNA of the CDR3 is TGTGCCAGTAGTATGTCTTACAGGCAAGAGACCCAGTACTTC. Amino acid sequence: CASSMSYRQETQYF.

The genes are TRBV11-2 and TRBJ2-3; a possible D gene is TRBD2 (5 bases). The germline V gene encodes CDR1 SGHAT and CDR2 FQNNGV. V gave up 2 bases and J gave up 4 bases, with 13 bases separating them. There are 15 residues in the CDR3. Written as DNA, the CDR3 is TGTGCCAGCAGCTTATTTTTACTAGTTTCAGATACGCAGTATTTT. Encoded protein: CASSLFLLVSDTQYF. Using reference TRBV11-2 and TRBJ2-3 for the parts outside the CDR3, the full variable domain is EAGVAQSPRYKIIEKRQSVAFWCNPISGHATLYWYQQILGQGPKLLIQFQNNGVVDDSQLPKDRFSAERLKGVDSTLKIQPAKLEDSAVYLCASSLFLLVSDTQYFGPGTRLTVL.

The chain employs TRBV11-3 and TRBJ2-2; no clear D. This CDR3 region has 14 residues. CDR1 and CDR2 from the germline V gene are SGHNT and YENEEA. V was pared by 4 bases and J by 1 base, with 7 bases between. The CDR3 DNA reads TGTGCCAGCAGCTCTCACGGGAACACCGGGGAGCTGTTTTTT. Amino acids: CASSSHGNTGELFF.

The rearrangement joins TRBV4-2 to TRBJ2-5; tentative D call: TRBD1 (5 bases). The V and J ends lost 4 bases and 9 bases respectively, with 15 bases between them. Germline V gene lookup returns CDR1 LGHNA and CDR2 YNFKEQ. The CDR3 contains 13 residues. In DNA, the CDR3 is TGTGCCAGCAGCCGCTCTAGGGGATCGGCCCAGTACTTC. Translating it yields CASSRSRGSAQYF.